The rows below give T cell receptor beta chains drawn from one sample of a study of vaccination and CD4 T cells after COVID-19. No antigen is known for these receptors. One entry per CDR3 protein results from TCRdb running MiXCR on the PCR reads. The sample contains about 25,000 distinct CDR3 sequences, roughly 40% of which appear only once. The source material was CD4+ T cells from blood, cultured in vitro. These receptors were obtained from a human donor who had recovered from COVID-19. The CDR3 runs from the conserved cysteine through the conserved F or W. A D gene is named only where the DNA matches it firmly. Not all rows give a size; the values are once, few, many and, for expanded clones, a class.

clone size	V gene	D gene	J gene	CDR3 protein	CDR3 DNA
NA	TRBV6-1	TRBD1	TRBJ1-1	CASRRQGAGEAFF	TGTGCCAGCAGGAGACAGGGGGCCGGTGAAGCTTTCTTT
few	TRBV20-1	NA	TRBJ1-5	CSARWAGSYSNQPQHF	TGCAGTGCTAGATGGGCGGGGTCGTATAGCAATCAGCCCCAGCATTTT
NA	TRBV2	NA	TRBJ2-7	CASSASTGAGEQYF	TGTGCCAGCAGCGCCTCTACGGGGGCGGGCGAGCAGTACTTC
NA	TRBV6-1	NA	TRBJ1-3	CASQRAPGNTIYF	TGTGCCAGCCAAAGGGCGCCCGGAAACACCATATATTTT
few	TRBV2	NA	TRBJ2-2	CASGEVRASVSGELFF	TGTGCCAGCGGCGAGGTCAGGGCGAGCGTATCCGGGGAGCTGTTTTTT
NA	TRBV5-6	TRBD2	TRBJ2-7	CASSLPFHSGSYEQYF	TGTGCCAGCAGCTTGCCCTTCCATAGCGGGAGCTACGAGCAGTACTTC
once	TRBV11-2	TRBD1	TRBJ2-7	CASSSRGREQYF	TGTGCCAGCAGCTCCAGGGGGCGCGAGCAGTACTTC
few	TRBV20-1	TRBD1	TRBJ1-2	CSANTRTGVYGYTF	TGCAGTGCCAACACCCGGACAGGTGTCTATGGCTACACCTTC
few	TRBV20-1	TRBD1	TRBJ1-5	CSAAGTALGQPQHF	TGCAGTGCTGCCGGGACAGCTTTGGGGCAGCCCCAGCATTTT
NA	TRBV24-1	NA	TRBJ1-2	CATSGTGWDYGYTF	TGTGCCACCAGTGGCACAGGGTGGGACTATGGCTACACCTTC
NA	TRBV28	TRBD2	TRBJ2-1	CASSLGGSESYNEQFF	TGTGCCAGCAGTCTGGGGGGGTCAGAGTCCTACAATGAGCAGTTCTTC
NA	TRBV18	NA	TRBJ1-6	CASSPGRSANSPLHF	TGTGCCAGCTCACCGGGGCGGAGTGCTAATTCACCCCTCCACTTT
NA	TRBV11-1	TRBD1	TRBJ2-7	CASSLVRTGTYEQYF	TGTGCCAGCAGCTTAGTGAGGACAGGAACCTACGAGCAGTACTTC
few	TRBV15	NA	TRBJ1-6	CATTRTQSSPLHF	TGTGCCACCACCCGGACCCAAAGTTCACCCCTCCACTTT
NA	TRBV7-8	TRBD1	TRBJ1-5	CASSSSTGVQPQHF	TGTGCCAGCAGCAGCTCGACAGGGGTTCAGCCCCAGCATTTT
NA	TRBV10-3	NA	TRBJ1-2	CAISEPTGNYGYTF	TGTGCCATCAGTGAGCCGACCGGGAACTATGGCTACACCTTC